This T cell receptor (beta chain) was obtained from a study of follicular helper T cells after annual influenza vaccination. Background on the study: Blood was drawn on days 0, 7 and 28 after vaccination.

The germline CDR1 and CDR2 sequences are SGHVS and FNYEAQ. The CDR3 is 16 residues long. Trimming at V came to 3 bases and at J to 0 bases, leaving 6 bases not matched to a gene. In regard to this clone: The antigen is not known.

Described time point: 2015-2016 season, 7 days after influenza vaccination. Between roughly 35 and 100 mL of blood was drawn per time point. Study-wide points: For non-cTfh compartments, undersampling could not be ruled out. Recurrent ICOS+CD38+ cTfh clonotypes included tetramer and AIM influenza-specific ones.

Some clones are missing from TCRdb's copy, which holds only in-frame ones; the method was immunoSEQ multiplex PCR. The sample yields some 7,000 clones, roughly 82% seen once. The TCR originated in an adult who received the influenza vaccine. The sequencing used CXCR5- memory CD4+ T cells sorted from blood, collected 7 days after influenza vaccination. The rearrangement uses TRBV7-6 and TRBJ2-3; 7 nucleotides line up with TRBD2. CDR3 in DNA: TGTGCCAGCAGCTTCTTGAGCGGGGCTAGCACAGATACGCAGTATTTT. Its protein is CASSFLSGASTDTQYF.